These T cell receptor beta chains were read from a single sample in a study of shared clonotypes between healthy human individuals. The protocol was immunoSEQ multiplex PCR, while the TCRdb copy is restricted to in-frame clones and leaves out a portion. Of roughly 2 million clones in the sample, 85% to 95% were seen once. Sequencing was done on a sample of naive CD4+ T cells sorted from blood. The receptor set was obtained from a man aged 18-30 years in good health. Both conserved end residues are part of each CDR3. D genes are given only for firm matches.

J: TRBJ2-7; V: TRBV5-1; D: TRBD1; CDR3: CASSPDRGYEQYF; DNA: TGCGCCAGCAGCCCTGACAGGGGCTACGAGCAGTACTTC
J: TRBJ1-2; V: TRBV9; D: .; CDR3: CASSSGGQINYGYTF; DNA: TGTGCCAGCAGCTCCGGGGGGCAGATTAACTATGGCTACACCTTC
J: TRBJ2-7; V: TRBV6-6; D: TRBD1; CDR3: CASSWGDRTGYEQYF; DNA: TGTGCCAGCAGCTGGGGGGACAGGACGGGTTACGAGCAGTACTTC
J: TRBJ2-3; V: TRBV10-3; D: .; CDR3: CAISEGVRSTDTQYF; DNA: TGTGCCATCAGTGAGGGGGTCAGGAGCACAGATACGCAGTATTTT
J: TRBJ2-5; V: TRBV19; D: .; CDR3: CASSIPSGYPQETQYF; DNA: TGTGCCAGTAGTATTCCTTCAGGGTACCCCCAAGAGACCCAGTACTTC
J: TRBJ2-5; V: TRBV6-5; D: .; CDR3: CASSQAGAQYF; DNA: TGTGCCAGCAGTCAGGCCGGGGCCCAGTACTTC
J: TRBJ2-7; V: TRBV19; D: TRBD2; CDR3: CASRSGLVSEQYF; DNA: TGTGCCAGTAGGTCGGGACTAGTTTCCGAGCAGTACTTC
J: TRBJ1-6; V: TRBV19; D: .; CDR3: CASREGEGIESPLHF; DNA: TGTGCCAGTAGGGAGGGTGAGGGAATCGAATCACCCCTCCACTTT
J: TRBJ1-1; V: TRBV4-3; D: TRBD1; CDR3: CASSHPGGNRAQGGTEAFF; DNA: TGCGCCAGCAGCCACCCGGGGGGGAACAGGGCCCAGGGGGGCACTGAAGCTTTCTTT
J: TRBJ1-4; V: TRBV9; D: .; CDR3: CASSVAPTGLPEKLFF; DNA: TGTGCCAGCAGCGTAGCTCCGACGGGGCTACCAGAAAAACTGTTTTTT
J: TRBJ1-2; V: TRBV29-1; D: .; CDR3: CSEGREGNGYTF; DNA: TGCAGCGAGGGAAGAGAAGGGAATGGCTACACCTTC